These 20 T cell receptor beta chains were all obtained from the same sample, sequenced in a study of blood T cell repertoires in COVID-19. Sequencing used immunoSEQ multiplex PCR; TCRdb keeps in-frame clones, though not all of them. This sample yields hundreds of thousands of clones, of which 80% to 90% are seen a single time; approximately 2.8% belongs to the top ten. The material sequenced was PBMCs or T cells enriched from blood (not recorded which). The receptors originated from a woman in her 50s in a cohort exposed to, infected with or recovered from COVID-19 (not recorded which).

The rearrangement joins TRBV4-3 to TRBJ1-2; 8 bases map to TRBD1. The CDR3 extends over 14 amino acids. From germline, CDR1 is LGHNA and CDR2 YSLEER. V was clipped by 3 bases and J by 7 bases; unmatched bases: 7. The CDR3 DNA sequence: TGCGCCAGCAGCCAGTTGGACAGGGCCGTTGGCTACACCTTC. Its translation: CASSQLDRAVGYTF.

The CDR3 protein is CASSLASGGAGEQFF. The CDR3 region has the DNA TGTGCCAGCAGCTTGGCTAGCGGGGGGGCCGGTGAGCAGTTCTTC. The V gene is TRBV5-6, the J gene TRBJ2-1; 12 positions match TRBD2. This CDR3 has 15 residues. J gave up 9 bases and V 0 bases, and 4 bases lay outside the gene matches. Germline V gene data show CDR1 as SGHDT and CDR2 as YYEEEE. The full variable domain, completed using reference TRBV5-6 and TRBJ2-1, is DAGVTQSPTHLIKTRGQQVTLRCSPKSGHDTVSWYQQALGQGPQFIFQYYEEEERQRGNFPDRFSGHQFPNYSSELNVNALLLGDSALYLCASSLASGGAGEQFFGPGTRLTVL.

The chain recombines TRBV28 with TRBJ1-6; 11 positions agree with TRBD1. V trimming: 6 bases; J trimming: 6 bases; junction bases outside the gene matches: 7. The germline gives CDR1 MDHEN, CDR2 SYDVKM. CDR3 length: 16 residues. For the CDR3, the DNA is TGTGCCAGCAGGTACCCGGGGACAGGGGGTAATTCACCCCTCCACTTT. Protein: CASRYPGTGGNSPLHF. Looking up the rest from reference TRBV28 and TRBJ1-6 gives the full variable domain: DVKVTQSSRYLVKRTGEKVFLECVQDMDHENMFWYRQDPGLGLRLIYFSYDVKMKEKGDIPEGYSVSREKKERFSLILESASTNQTSMYLCASRYPGTGGNSPLHFGNGTRLTVT.

This chain connects TRBV7-2 to TRBJ2-5, with TRBD2 matching 7 bases. Trimming at V came to 5 bases and at J to 4 bases, leaving 10 bases not matched to a gene. The V gene's germline CDR1 is SGHTA and CDR2 FQGNSA. The length of the CDR3 is 15 residues. The CDR3: CASSPGGEGRETQYF. The CDR3 DNA reads as TGTGCCAGCAGCCCAGGCGGGGAGGGGAGAGAGACCCAGTACTTC.

The chain couples TRBV6-5 to TRBJ1-1, with a weak D call TRBD1 (5 bases). Germline lookup yields CDR1 MNHEY and CDR2 SVGAGI. The CDR3 covers 14 residues. Deletions cut 7 bases from V and 0 bases from J, with 12 bases between. This CDR3 reads CASTPRGLNTEAFF. For the CDR3, the DNA is TGTGCCAGCACGCCGCGGGGCTTGAACACTGAAGCTTTCTTT.

The chain is built from TRBV4-1 and TRBJ1-2; weak D call: TRBD1 (5 bases). CDR1 is MGHRA, CDR2 YSYEKL, per germline. V was shortened by 2 bases and J by 3 bases, with 13 bases between the two germline ends. This CDR3 contains 15 residues. The CDR3 nucleotides are TGCGCCAGCAGCCAACGGGAGGCGGGGGACTATGGCTACACCTTC. Its translation: CASSQREAGDYGYTF.

This chain joins TRBV7-2 and TRBJ1-2; unclear D gene. There are 16 residues in the CDR3. CDR1 SGHTA and CDR2 FQGNSA come from the germline V gene. V shed 1 base and J shed 4 bases, with 16 bases lying between them. The CDR3 loop reads CASSLVLRTIPYGYTF. The CDR3 DNA is TGTGCCAGCAGCTTAGTGCTCCGGACTATCCCCTATGGCTACACCTTC.

In the case of this clone: This sample also contains other DNA sequences that code for the same CDR3. J is TRBJ1-2 and V is TRBV3-1 (or the pseudogene TRBV3-2), with 7 bases aligning to TRBD1. The CDR3 is 13 residues long. Trimming at V came to 1 base and at J to 7 bases, leaving 3 bases not matched to a gene. From germline, CDR1 is LGHDT and CDR2 YNNKEL (reference sequence). The DNA for the CDR3 is TGTGCCAGCAGCCAAGGACAGGGTGGTGGCTACACCTTC. This translates into CASSQGQGGGYTF.

This clone was counted once. The chain has TRBV5-6 and TRBJ1-1, with a possible D match to TRBD1 (6 bases). This CDR3 is built from 17 residues. Germline lookup yields CDR1 SGHDT and CDR2 YYEEEE. Trimming stripped 4 bases from V and 0 bases from J, with 19 bases between. The CDR3 bases are TGTGCCAGCAGCCGACGCTTAGGGGGGACTATGAACACTGAAGCTTTCTTT. The encoded protein is CASSRRLGGTMNTEAFF.

This chain joins TRBV27 and TRBJ1-1; unclear D gene. Germline CDR1 reads MNHEY; CDR2 reads SMNVEV (reference sequence). This CDR3 comprises 13 residues. V lost 6 bases and J 3 bases, leaving 11 bases between the germline ends. The CDR3 reads CASSGNYDTEAFF. CDR3 sequence (DNA): TGTGCCAGCAGCGGGAATTATGACACTGAAGCTTTCTTT.

The chain couples TRBV3-1 (or the pseudogene TRBV3-2) to TRBJ2-2; possible D gene TRBD1, 6 bases. Trimming cost V 3 bases and J 6 bases, with 14 bases left between them. The CDR3 length is 15 residues. CDR1 is LGHDT and CDR2 is YNNKEL in the germline V gene (reference sequence). The CDR3 sequence is CASSHRDTAPGELFF. The DNA of the CDR3 is TGTGCCAGCAGCCACCGGGACACAGCCCCCGGGGAGCTGTTTTTT.

The chain combines TRBV2 with TRBJ2-3; 14 bases are shared with TRBD2. The J segment lost 5 bases and the V segment lost 4 bases, leaving 2 bases of the junction unmatched. Germline V CDR1 and CDR2: SNHLY, FYNNEI. This CDR3 has 15 residues. This CDR3 reads CASSVGTSGGDTQYF. CDR3 nucleotides: TGTGCCAGCAGTGTCGGGACTAGCGGGGGAGATACGCAGTATTTT.

The gene calls are TRBV7-2 and TRBJ1-3; 10 bases agree with TRBD1. Germline V gene data show CDR1 as SGHTA and CDR2 as FQGNSA. The V and J ends lost 0 bases and 3 bases, in that order; junction bases with no gene match: 2. The CDR3 extends over 16 amino acids. The CDR3: CASSLAGTGVGNTIYF. CDR3 in DNA: TGTGCCAGCAGCTTAGCAGGGACAGGGGTTGGAAACACCATATATTTT.

The chain couples TRBV28 to TRBJ1-2, with no clear D. CDR3 length equals 12 residues. Trimming shortened V by 7 bases and J by 2 bases, and 8 bases separated the two germline ends. CDR1 is MDHEN and CDR2 is SYDVKM in the germline V gene. CDR3 coding DNA: TGTGCCAGCAAGACACCAAACTATGGCTACACCTTC. The encoded protein is CASKTPNYGYTF.

The rearrangement uses TRBV2 and TRBJ2-2, with 7 bases aligning to TRBD1. After removal of 6 bases from V and 2 bases from J, the junction contained 12 bases not matched to a gene. In germline, CDR1 is SNHLY, CDR2 FYNNEI. The CDR3 runs to 17 residues. This CDR3 is CASRSGTVFSNTGELFF. Written as DNA, the CDR3 is TGTGCCAGCAGGTCCGGGACAGTCTTCTCTAACACCGGGGAGCTGTTTTTT.

The CDR3 coding sequence is TGCGCCAGCAGCTGGGGACAGGGGACCTCCTACGAGCAGTACTTC. It yields the protein CASSWGQGTSYEQYF. The chain has TRBV5-1 and TRBJ2-7, with 10 bases matching TRBD1. Germline values: CDR1 SGHRS, CDR2 YFSETQ. V was clipped by 3 bases and J by 0 bases; unmatched bases: 3. The CDR3 is made up of 15 amino acids.

The gene calls are TRBV4-3 and TRBJ1-4; D is perhaps TRBD1 (5 bases). Between the trimmed V and J ends, which lost 3 bases and 0 bases, there was a span of 11 bases. Germline lookup yields CDR1 LGHNA and CDR2 YSLEER. The CDR3 runs 16 residues. For the CDR3, the DNA is TGCGCCAGCAGCCAGCCATCGACAGCAACTAATGAAAAACTGTTTTTT. Residues: CASSQPSTATNEKLFF.

The chain joins TRBV7-2 to TRBJ2-7; D remains unclear. CDR1 and CDR2 (germline): SGHTA, FQGNSA. The CDR3 is made up of 12 amino acids. V lost 5 bases and J 2 bases, leaving 7 bases between the germline ends. CDR3 amino acids: CASSLRAYEQYF. The CDR3, as DNA: TGTGCCAGCAGCCTGCGCGCCTACGAGCAGTACTTC.

V and J are TRBV7-2 and TRBJ1-2, with 7 positions matching TRBD1. V gave up 5 bases and J gave up 3 bases; unmatched junction bases: 6. The CDR3 has 14 residues. CDR1 is SGHTA, CDR2 FQGNSA, per germline. CDR3 amino acids: CASSTTGNDYGYTF. In nucleotides, the CDR3 is TGTGCCAGCAGCACGACAGGGAATGACTATGGCTACACCTTC.

The chain is built from TRBV19 and TRBJ1-2; TRBD1 agrees at 8 bases. CDR3 length: 14 amino acids. Germline V gene lookup returns CDR1 LNHDA and CDR2 SQIVND (reference sequence). V shed 4 bases and J 4 bases; nucleotides not matched to a gene: 5. The CDR3 DNA reads as TGTGCCAGTAGTAGGGGACAGGACCTCTATGGCTACACCTTC. Its translation is CASSRGQDLYGYTF. Full variable domain (missing parts from reference TRBV19 and TRBJ1-2): DGGITQSPKYLFRKEGQNVTLSCEQNLNHDAMYWYRQDPGQGLRLIYYSQIVNDFQKGDIAEGYSVSREKKESFPLTVTSAQKNPTAFYLCASSRGQDLYGYTFGSGTRLTVV.